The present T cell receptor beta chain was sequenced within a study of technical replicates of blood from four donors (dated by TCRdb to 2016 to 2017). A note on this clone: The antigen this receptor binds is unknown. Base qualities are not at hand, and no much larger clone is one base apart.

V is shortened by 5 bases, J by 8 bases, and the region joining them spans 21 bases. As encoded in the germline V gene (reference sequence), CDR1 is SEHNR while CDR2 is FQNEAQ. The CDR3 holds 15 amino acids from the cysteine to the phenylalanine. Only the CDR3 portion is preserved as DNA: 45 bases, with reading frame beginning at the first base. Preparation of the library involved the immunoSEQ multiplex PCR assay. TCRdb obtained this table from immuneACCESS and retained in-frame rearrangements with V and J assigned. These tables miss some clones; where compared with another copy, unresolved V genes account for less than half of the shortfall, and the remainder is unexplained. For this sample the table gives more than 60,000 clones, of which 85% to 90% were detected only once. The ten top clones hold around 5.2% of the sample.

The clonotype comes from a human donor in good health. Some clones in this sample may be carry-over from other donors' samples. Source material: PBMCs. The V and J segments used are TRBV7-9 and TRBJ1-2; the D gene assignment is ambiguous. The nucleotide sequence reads TGTGCCAGCAGCCACCTGGGAGAGAGGAGCTACGGCTACACCTTC. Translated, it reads CASSHLGERSYGYTF.